This TCR beta chain was profiled in a study of radiotherapy plus CTLA-4 blockade in lung cancer (dated by TCRdb to the late 2010s). Describing the broader study: Objective responses were observed in 18% of enrolled patients, and disease control was achieved in approximately 32%. Summary of the overall study and its limitations: The strongest predictors of response were reported to be early dynamic shifts in blood T cell clones along with a rise in serum interferon-beta following radiation. TCR clones derived from tumors expanded in peripheral blood after treatment with radiotherapy and ipilimumab.

The library came from the immunoSEQ multiplex PCR assay. Not all clones reach the TCRdb copy of this immuneACCESS table, which keeps in-frame sequences only. Checked studies attribute under half of the gap to unresolved V genes and leave the rest unexplained. In all, the sample holds more than 90,000 clones, and around nine tenths of those were seen once. In total, the top ten clones hold 4% to 6% of the sample. Comment on this clone: Its antigen is still unknown. No per-base quality is available; no much larger clone lies one base away.

The study tested focal radiation therapy combined with CTLA-4 blockade (ipilimumab) in patients with chemo-refractory metastatic non-small-cell lung cancer. CDR1 and CDR2 were assigned from the germline V gene as MNHNS and SASEGT. The V end loses 1 base and the J end loses 13 bases, and a stretch of 10 bases separates them. Its CDR3 holds 12 amino acids, cysteine through phenylalanine. Left in the record is the CDR3 DNA by itself, 36 bases read in frame from the first base. The sequence derives from a human donor with non-small cell lung cancer that progressed on radiotherapy plus ipilimumab. The material sequenced was peripheral blood, taken from a patient treated with radiotherapy plus ipilimumab. The rearrangement joined TRBV6-1 to TRBJ2-2; the D gene is possibly TRBD2, with 6 bases matching. The CDR3 region reads CASSEELAGLFF. The nucleotides read TGTGCCAGCAGTGAAGAACTAGCCGGGCTGTTTTTT.